This T cell receptor beta chain was retrieved from a study of lymphopenia after photon versus proton radiotherapy. Study results and limitations: Only patients who died were analyzed for survival; proton advantage is unproven. After lymphocyte nadir, photon-treated repertoires showed oligoclonal expansion, especially CD8+ Temra. In patients who died, overall survival fell as post-nadir TCR diversity dropped more. Under photons, naive T cells and diversity fell while effector/memory populations rose.

This clone was picked up a small number of times. Its antigen remains unknown. TCRdb's table, derived via immunoSEQ multiplex PCR, lists solely in-frame clones and lacks some. The sample yields over 50,000 clones, approximately 83% seen once. The starting material was peripheral blood, obtained from a patient treated with photon-based radiotherapy. The sequence came from a man in his forties with gastric cancer.

The CDR3, as DNA: TGCGCCAGCAGCCGGGAGACAGGGCGGCAAGGGGGCTACACCTTC. Amino acids: CASSRETGRQGGYTF. The chain employs TRBV5-1 and TRBJ1-2; 7 positions match TRBD1. V lost 4 bases and J lost 8; bases outside the gene matches: 14. This CDR3 contains 15 residues. Germline V gene sequence: CDR1 SGHRS, CDR2 YFSETQ. The full variable domain, rest sourced from reference TRBV5-1 and TRBJ1-2, is KAGVTQTPRYLIKTRGQQVTLSCSPISGHRSVSWYQQTPGQGLQFLFEYFSETQRNKGNFPGRFSGRQFSNSRSEMNVSTLELGDSALYLCASSRETGRQGGYTFGSGTRLTVV.